What follows are 5 T cell receptor beta chains derived from one specimen sequenced in a study of T cell repertoires in cytomegalovirus infection. From the reads, TCRdb called clonotypes with MiXCR, one entry per CDR3 protein. Of fewer than 1,000,000 distinct CDR3 sequences listed, roughly 30% are singletons. Antigens for these TCRs are unknown. The sample consisted of cultured CD8+ T cells from PBMCs, taken from culture after CMV antigen stimulation. The receptors were gathered from a human donor in good health (CMV status not recorded). Some clones in this sample may be carry-over from other donors' samples.

This clonotype was detected a few times. The CDR3 spells CASSLGGIGDGYTF. In DNA, the CDR3 is TGTGCCAGCAGTTTGGGAGGGATAGGTGATGGCTACACCTTC. The chain couples TRBV27 to TRBJ1-2, with D hard to call. The CDR3 is 14 amino acids. CDR1 is MNHEY, CDR2 SMNVEV, per germline (reference sequence). Between the trimmed V and J ends, which lost 3 bases and 6 bases, there was a span of 14 bases.

This chain joins TRBV6-2 or TRBV6-3 and TRBJ2-5, with 7 bases that match TRBD1. With 6 bases clipped from V and 3 bases from J, the junction kept 10 bases outside the gene matches. The V gene's germline CDR1 is MNHEY and CDR2 SVGEGT. The CDR3 totals 15 residues. The CDR3 nucleotides read TGTGCCAGCAGAATCACTGACAGGGCAGAAGAGACCCAGTACTTC. Its protein is CASRITDRAEETQYF.

This chain links TRBV6-5 with TRBJ1-1; D not certain. The germline gives CDR1 MNHEY, CDR2 SVGAGI. This CDR3 has 12 residues. V shed 8 bases and J shed 3 bases, with 10 bases lying between them. In nucleotides, the CDR3 is TGTGCCAGCTGGAACTGGGACACTGAAGCTTTCTTT. It encodes CASWNWDTEAFF.

The V and J genes are TRBV7-9 and TRBJ2-3, with D perhaps TRBD1 or TRBD2 (5 bases each). Germline CDR1 is SEHNR and CDR2 is FQNEAQ (reference sequence). This CDR3 contains 16 residues. Trimming shortened V by 7 bases and J by 0 bases, and 17 bases separated the two germline ends. This CDR3 is CASNTTRDRSTDTQYF. In nucleotides, the CDR3 is TGTGCCAGCAACACGACCCGGGACCGAAGCACAGATACGCAGTATTTT.

The chain uses TRBV18 and TRBJ1-1; D uncertain. V was pared by 6 bases and J by 3 bases, with 14 bases between. This CDR3 spans 14 amino acids. Germline loops: CDR1 KGHSH, CDR2 LQKENI. CDR3: CASSSSGGYTEAFF. CDR3 nucleotides: TGTGCCAGCTCCTCCTCGGGTGGTTACACTGAAGCTTTCTTT.